This is a list of T cell receptor beta chains from one sample in a study of blood T cell repertoires in COVID-19. Only in-frame clones appear in the TCRdb table, and some are missing; sequencing was by immunoSEQ multiplex PCR. The repertoire has about 350,000 clones, roughly 89% of them found once; the top ten carry 7.5% to 10%. The source material was peripheral blood. The origin of the receptors is a man in his thirties or forties with COVID-19, enrolled during active disease. Both conserved end residues are trimmed from each CDR3.

ASSAPVRDYSKQF TRBV25-1
ASSPVDSRNSPLH TRBV7-9
ASSPRGSGSYNEQF TRBV18
ASEGTGGTKTEAF TRBV5-1
ASSRGNTEAF TRBV11-1
ASSDTGVEETQY TRBV2
ASQKWNTEAF TRBV19
ASSGFQEQY TRBV25-1
ASTPVPGLAGGDTQY TRBV5-1
ASTPTGFSNQPQH TRBV2
AISEDGTGKNYGYT TRBV10-3
ATGTGWDYYGYT TRBV6-6
ASSVQGHNSPLH TRBV9
ASSSRDRSTGELF TRBV19
ASSESGTYQETQY TRBV6-1
ASSQEAGGPYITYEQY TRBV4-2
ASSPQAPGDYGYT TRBV28
ASSFKPHRGYEQY TRBV27
ASSIKEGQSPYEQY TRBV25-1
ASSSGTSGRAYFSYNEQF TRBV14
ASSQDSFEANGNTIY TRBV4-1